This TCR beta chain is drawn from a study of T cell responses to AZD1222 COVID-19 vaccine. On this clone: Its antigen remains unidentified.

Study outcomes and limitations: Donor demographics were predominantly white British with a female majority; clonal diversity may be underestimated. Nearly half of unique spike-specific TCRs reportedly avoided B.1.351 and B.1.1.7 mutated regions. Vaccine-associated CD4 TCRs spanned spike, dominant at 160-218 and 743-854.

This CDR3 contains 15 residues. V lost 5 bases to trimming and J lost 0 bases, with 14 bases between them. CDR1 is LNHDA, CDR2 SQIVND, per germline (reference sequence). Using immunoSEQ multiplex PCR, the repertoire was profiled, and TCRdb retains in-frame clones only, with some absent. In the table there are around 130,000 clones, 92% of which are singletons. The specimen comprised peripheral blood, sampled 28 days after the second AZD1222 dose. The rearrangement links TRBV19 to TRBJ2-7; the D gene could be TRBD1 or TRBD2 (5 bases each). This TCR came from an adult who received the AZD1222 COVID-19 vaccine. The CDR3 DNA is TGTGCCAGTAGTCCTCCGGGACGCAACTCCTACGAGCAGTACTTC. It is translated as CASSPPGRNSYEQYF. Drawing the rest from reference TRBV19 and TRBJ2-7, the complete variable domain is DGGITQSPKYLFRKEGQNVTLSCEQNLNHDAMYWYRQDPGQGLRLIYYSQIVNDFQKGDIAEGYSVSREKKESFPLTVTSAQKNPTAFYLCASSPPGRNSYEQYFGPGTRLTVT.